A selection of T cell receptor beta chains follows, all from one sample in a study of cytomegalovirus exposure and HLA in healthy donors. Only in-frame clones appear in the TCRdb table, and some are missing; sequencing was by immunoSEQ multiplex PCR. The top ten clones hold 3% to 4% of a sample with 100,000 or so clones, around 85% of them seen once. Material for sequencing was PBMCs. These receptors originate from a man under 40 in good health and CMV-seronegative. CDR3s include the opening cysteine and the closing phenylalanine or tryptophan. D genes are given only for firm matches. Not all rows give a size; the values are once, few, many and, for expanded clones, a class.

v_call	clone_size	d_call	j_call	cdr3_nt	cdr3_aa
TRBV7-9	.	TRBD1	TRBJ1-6	TGTGCCAGCAGCTTAGAATGGACAGGGCGTAATTCACCCCTCCACTTT	CASSLEWTGRNSPLHF
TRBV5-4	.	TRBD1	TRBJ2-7	TGTGCCAGCAGCTTGACCCCACAGGGGAAGTACGAGCAGTACTTC	CASSLTPQGKYEQYF
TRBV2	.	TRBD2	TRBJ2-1	TGTGCCAGCTCCGGGACTACCTCCATGTATGAGCAGTTCTTC	CASSGTTSMYEQFF
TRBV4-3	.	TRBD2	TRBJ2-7	TGCGCCAGCAGCCAAGATATGACCCAGCGGGACTACGAGCAGTACTTC	CASSQDMTQRDYEQYF
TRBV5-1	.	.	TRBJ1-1	TGCGCCAGCAGCTTGATCCGGGCGGGTGAAGCTTTCTTT	CASSLIRAGEAFF
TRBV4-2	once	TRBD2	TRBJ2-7	TGTGCCAGCAGCCAAGATCGACTAGCGGTAGATGTACCGTACTTC	CASSQDRLAVDVPYF
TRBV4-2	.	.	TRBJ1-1	TGTGCCAGCAGCCAAGATCGAGAGGTGAACACTGAAGCTTTCTTT	CASSQDREVNTEAFF
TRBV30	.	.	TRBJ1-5	TGTGCCTGGAGTGTAGGGCAGGGGAATCAGCCCCAGCATTTT	CAWSVGQGNQPQHF
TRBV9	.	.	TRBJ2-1	TGTGCCAGCAGCGCGCGTACGGGTTATAATGAGCAGTTCTTC	CASSARTGYNEQFF
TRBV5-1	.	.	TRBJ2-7	TGCGCCAGCAGACAGGGAGGGACAGGAACCTACGAGCAGTACTTC	CASRQGGTGTYEQYF
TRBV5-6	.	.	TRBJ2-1	TGTGCCAGCAGCCCCCGGTGGCTAGACCCCTACAATGAGCAGTTCTTC	CASSPRWLDPYNEQFF
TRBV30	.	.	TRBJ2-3	TGTGCCTGGAGTAGCGGGAGCACAGATACGCAGTATTTT	CAWSSGSTDTQYF
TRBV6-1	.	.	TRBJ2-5	TGTGCCAGCACACAGGAGCAAGAGACCCAGTACTTC	CASTQEQETQYF
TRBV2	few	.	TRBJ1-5	TGTGCCAGCAGAAACCAGGGCAATCAGCCCCAGCATTTT	CASRNQGNQPQHF
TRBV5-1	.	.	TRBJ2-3	TGCGCCAGCAGCTTGGTCCAGGGGGGACCAGATACGCAGTATTTT	CASSLVQGGPDTQYF
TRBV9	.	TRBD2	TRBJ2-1	TGTGCCAGCAGCGTAGGTGCGGGAGGGCCGGGCAATGAGCAGTTCTTC	CASSVGAGGPGNEQFF
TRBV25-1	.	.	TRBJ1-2	TGTGCCAGCAGTGGCGGCCCCCATGGCTACACCTTC	CASSGGPHGYTF
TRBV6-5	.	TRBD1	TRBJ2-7	TGTGCCAGCGGCCGGGACAGCGCCTACGAGCAGTACTTC	CASGRDSAYEQYF
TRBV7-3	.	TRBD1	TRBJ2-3	TGTGCCAGCAGCTTAACGAGGGACAGGGGCACAGATACGCAGTATTTT	CASSLTRDRGTDTQYF
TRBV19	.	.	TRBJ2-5	TGTGCCAGTAGACCCGGAATGGGAGGTGGCCACCAAGAGACCCAGTACTTC	CASRPGMGGGHQETQYF
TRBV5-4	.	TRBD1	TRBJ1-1	TGTGCCAGCAGCTTGACAGGGGGAGGTGTAGCTTTCTTT	CASSLTGGGVAFF
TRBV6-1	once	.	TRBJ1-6	TGTGCCAGCAGAGGACAGATCGGCAATTCACCCCTCCACTTT	CASRGQIGNSPLHF
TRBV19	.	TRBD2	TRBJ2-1	TGTGCCAGTTGGAACGGGAGGGTTAATGAGCAGTTCTTC	CASWNGRVNEQFF
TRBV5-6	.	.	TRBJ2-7	TGTGCCAGCAGCTCGCAGGGGGAGCAGTACTTC	CASSSQGEQYF
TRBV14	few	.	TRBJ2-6	TGTGCCAGCAGCCTAGCCCGGAGGGCCAACGTCCTGACTTTC	CASSLARRANVLTF
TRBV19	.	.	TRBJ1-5	TGTGCCAGTAGTATTGCGGGGGCGAGCAATCAGCCCCAGCATTTT	CASSIAGASNQPQHF
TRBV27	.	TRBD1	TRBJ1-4	TGTGCCAGCAGTCCGTCACAGGGGGAGAGGACTGAAAAACTGTTTTTT	CASSPSQGERTEKLFF
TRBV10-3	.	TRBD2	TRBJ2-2	TGTGCCATCAGTACCGGGACTAGCGGGAACACCGGGGAGCTGTTTTTT	CAISTGTSGNTGELFF
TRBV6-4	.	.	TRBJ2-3	TGTGCCAGCAGTGACTCCAGGTCCCGAAATACGCAGTATTTT	CASSDSRSRNTQYF
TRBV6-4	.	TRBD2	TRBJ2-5	TGTGCCAGCAGTGGCGTAGCGGGGGCCCAAGAGACCCAGTACTTC	CASSGVAGAQETQYF
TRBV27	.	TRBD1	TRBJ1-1	TGTGCCAGCAGGTGGGACAGGGCCAGCACTGAAGCTTTCTTT	CASRWDRASTEAFF
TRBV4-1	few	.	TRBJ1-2	TGCGCCAGCAGCCAAGATCTTACAGCACCGGAAGGCTACACCTTC	CASSQDLTAPEGYTF
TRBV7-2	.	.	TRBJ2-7	TGTGCCAGCAGCGAGAACCGGGAATCAACCTACGAGCAGTACTTC	CASSENRESTYEQYF
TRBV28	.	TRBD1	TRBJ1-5	TGTGCCAGCAGTTTGGTGGGACAGGGGCACAATCAGCCCCAGCATTTT	CASSLVGQGHNQPQHF
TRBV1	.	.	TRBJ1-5	TGCACCAGCAGCCAAGTGGTTGAAAAAGGAGGTTATCAGCCCCAGCATTTT	CTSSQVVEKGGYQPQHF
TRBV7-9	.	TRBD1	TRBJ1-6	TGTGCCAGCAGCTTAAGGGGACAGGGTAATTCACCCCTCCACTTT	CASSLRGQGNSPLHF
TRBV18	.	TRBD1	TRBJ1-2	TGTGCCAGCTCACCTCGTCTGGGACAGGGGGACTATGGCTACACCTTC	CASSPRLGQGDYGYTF
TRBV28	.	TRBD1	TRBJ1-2	TGTGCCAGCACATGGACAGGCTCCTATGGCTACACCTTC	CASTWTGSYGYTF
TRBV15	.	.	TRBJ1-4	TGTGCCACCAGCAGAGATCAGGGAAGTCCGAATGAAAAACTGTTTTTT	CATSRDQGSPNEKLFF
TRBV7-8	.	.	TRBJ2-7	TGTGCCAGCAGCTCGACACAGGCCAGCGCCTACGAGCAGTACTTC	CASSSTQASAYEQYF
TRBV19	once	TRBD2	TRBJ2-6	TGTGCCAGTAGTCGGGAGGTCGTCCTTTCTGGGGCCAACGTCCTGACTTTC	CASSREVVLSGANVLTF
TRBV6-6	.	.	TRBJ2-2	TGTGCCAGCAGTTACAGGGGGGAGGGTGCCGGGGAGCTGTTTTTT	CASSYRGEGAGELFF
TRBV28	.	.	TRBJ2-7	TGTGCCAGCAGTTTAGCTGGGGGCGCCCCCTCCTACGAGCAGTACTTC	CASSLAGGAPSYEQYF
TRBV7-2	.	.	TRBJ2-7	TGTGCCAGCAGCCAGATTGGGGGTAGGACAGCGATTTACTACGAGCAGTACTTC	CASSQIGGRTAIYYEQYF
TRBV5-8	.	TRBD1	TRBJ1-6	TGTGCCAGCAGCTGGGGGCAGGGGGAAGGGGCCCTCCACTTT	CASSWGQGEGALHF
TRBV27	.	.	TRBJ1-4	TGTGCCAGCAGTTTAAGCGCACAGGTCGTTGAAAAACTGTTTTTT	CASSLSAQVVEKLFF
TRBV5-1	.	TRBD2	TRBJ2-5	TGCGCCAGCGTTCTAGCGGACCTATACCAAGAGACCCAGTACTTC	CASVLADLYQETQYF
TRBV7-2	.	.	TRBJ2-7	TGTGCCAGCAGCTTAGGACCCCTGGGGGGATACGAGCAGTACTTC	CASSLGPLGGYEQYF
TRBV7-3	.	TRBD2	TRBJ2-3	TGTGCCAGCAGCTTAGGAGCGGGAGGCACAGATACGCAGTATTTT	CASSLGAGGTDTQYF
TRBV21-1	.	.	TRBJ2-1	TGTGCCAGCAGCCCAAGAAGGGAGGGGTTGTCCTACAATGAGCAGTTCTTC	CASSPRREGLSYNEQFF
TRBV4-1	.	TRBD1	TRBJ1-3	TGCGCCAGCAGCAGGGGGCAGTTCTCTGGAAACACCATATATTTT	CASSRGQFSGNTIYF
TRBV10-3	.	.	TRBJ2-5	TGTGCCATCAGGCCCCGGGGAGTACAAGAGACCCAGTACTTC	CAIRPRGVQETQYF
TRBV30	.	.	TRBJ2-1	TGTGCCTGGGGCGGGGGCGCCTCCTACAATGAGCAGTTCTTC	CAWGGGASYNEQFF